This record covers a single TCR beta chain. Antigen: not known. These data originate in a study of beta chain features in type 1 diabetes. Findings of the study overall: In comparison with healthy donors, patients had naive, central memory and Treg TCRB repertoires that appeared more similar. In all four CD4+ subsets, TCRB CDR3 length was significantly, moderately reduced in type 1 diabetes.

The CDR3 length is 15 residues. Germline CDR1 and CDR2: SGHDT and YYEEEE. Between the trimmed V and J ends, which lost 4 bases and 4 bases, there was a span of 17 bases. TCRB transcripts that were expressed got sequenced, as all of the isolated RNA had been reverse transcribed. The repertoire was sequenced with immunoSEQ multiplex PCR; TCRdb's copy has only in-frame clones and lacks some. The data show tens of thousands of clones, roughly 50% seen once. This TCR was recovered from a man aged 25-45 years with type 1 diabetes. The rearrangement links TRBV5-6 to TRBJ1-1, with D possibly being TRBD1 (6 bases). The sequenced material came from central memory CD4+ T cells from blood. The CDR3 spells CASSRRTERSTEAFF. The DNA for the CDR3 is TGTGCCAGCAGCCGAAGGACAGAAAGGAGCACTGAAGCTTTCTTT.